These T cell receptor beta chains were read from a single sample in a study of blood T cell repertoires in COVID-19. Sequenced by immunoSEQ multiplex PCR; TCRdb stores in-frame clones only, minus some. The sample comprises 200,000 to 300,000 clones, roughly nine tenths of which are singletons, and roughly 6.3% rests with the top ten. Input material: peripheral blood. The receptors stem from a man aged 55 to 69 with acute or convalescent COVID-19. Each CDR3 is given with its conserved first and last residue. Fields, in order: V gene, D gene, CDR3 protein. D genes are given only for firm matches.

v_call: TRBV4-1
d_call: TRBD2
cdr3_aa: CASSQSGTSGSEQFF

v_call: TRBV10-1
d_call: NA
cdr3_aa: CASPSTCPGLSCIIWCGYTF

v_call: TRBV11-2
d_call: TRBD1
cdr3_aa: CASSLNGDRGLYGYTF

v_call: TRBV19
d_call: TRBD1
cdr3_aa: CASSIDRGYSSNQPQHF

v_call: TRBV6-6
d_call: TRBD1
cdr3_aa: CASSQGQGATSNQPQHF

v_call: TRBV4-3
d_call: TRBD1
cdr3_aa: CASSQGTGLVYEQYF

v_call: TRBV6-5
d_call: NA
cdr3_aa: CASSPTTGRGQPQHF

v_call: TRBV6-2/TRBV6-3
d_call: NA
cdr3_aa: CASCPRMGSDTQYF

v_call: TRBV29-1
d_call: NA
cdr3_aa: CSVLAQVGMNTEAFF

v_call: TRBV5-8
d_call: TRBD1
cdr3_aa: CASSARGTANQPQHF

v_call: TRBV6-5
d_call: NA
cdr3_aa: CASSYSNGETYEQYF

v_call: TRBV6-2/TRBV6-3
d_call: NA
cdr3_aa: CASSYDRMGEQYF

v_call: TRBV19
d_call: NA
cdr3_aa: CASSLGHFYEQYF

v_call: TRBV24-1
d_call: NA
cdr3_aa: CATSDTQGNSNQPQHF

v_call: TRBV27
d_call: TRBD1
cdr3_aa: CASSRSGTGLTDTQYF

v_call: TRBV28
d_call: TRBD2
cdr3_aa: CASSFNPGLAGPAAYNEQFF

v_call: TRBV30
d_call: NA
cdr3_aa: CAWRPGQDYEQYF

v_call: TRBV9
d_call: NA
cdr3_aa: CASSGSNEQFF

v_call: TRBV11-3
d_call: NA
cdr3_aa: CASSPTEGEQFF

v_call: TRBV5-8
d_call: TRBD1
cdr3_aa: CASSQGARWDIQYF

v_call: TRBV7-8
d_call: NA
cdr3_aa: CASSLEGAGLGQPQHF

v_call: TRBV6-5
d_call: NA
cdr3_aa: CASSPTLNQPQHF

v_call: TRBV7-8
d_call: NA
cdr3_aa: CASSFLSSGANVLTF

v_call: TRBV9
d_call: TRBD2
cdr3_aa: CASSGGTSVPGELFF

v_call: TRBV30
d_call: NA
cdr3_aa: CAWSVAGISSPLHF

v_call: TRBV12-3/TRBV12-4
d_call: NA
cdr3_aa: CASSFDRSGGYTF

v_call: TRBV30
d_call: TRBD2
cdr3_aa: CAWSVTSGSPQFF

v_call: TRBV7-9
d_call: NA
cdr3_aa: CASSLVPGDNEKLFF

v_call: TRBV5-6
d_call: NA
cdr3_aa: CASSLYGPPSTDTQYF

v_call: TRBV3-1/TRBV3-2
d_call: NA
cdr3_aa: CATRSREPPYNEQFF

v_call: TRBV2
d_call: NA
cdr3_aa: CASSEGAMSYGYTF

v_call: TRBV15
d_call: TRBD1
cdr3_aa: CATSSQTGANNEQFF

v_call: TRBV6-5
d_call: NA
cdr3_aa: CASSYSGVEQYF

v_call: TRBV6-5
d_call: NA
cdr3_aa: CASTDSSGNTIYF

v_call: TRBV2
d_call: NA
cdr3_aa: CASKIDRGRRGAGAEAFF